This T cell receptor beta chain was sequenced for a study of shared T cell receptors in the human thymus. Germline loops: CDR1 SGHDT, CDR2 YYEEEE. Trimming took off 5 bases at V and 6 bases at J, with 20 bases between the two ends. This CDR3 is 16 amino acids long. Sequencing used immunoSEQ multiplex PCR; TCRdb keeps in-frame clones, though not all of them. The profile shows 450,000 to 650,000 clones, 78% of them singletons. In addition, the sample was reused for a study of human thymus T cells. That work states: It was from resections taken during corrective heart surgery that the thymus tissue came. Related research examined unrelated individuals and reported that their thymic repertoires overlapped highly.

The material sequenced was thymocytes. The J gene is TRBJ2-2, the V gene TRBV5-6; a weak D match, TRBD2 (5 bases). The clonotype originates from a boy younger than two with a congenital heart defect. Here the CDR3 DNA reads TGTGCCAGCAGTCCCGGGATGCGGACGAGGGCCGGGGAGCTGTTTTTT. The encoded protein is CASSPGMRTRAGELFF.